This TCR beta chain came from a study of blood T cell repertoires in COVID-19. Study as a whole: The United States, Italy and Spain provided the acute and convalescent COVID-19 samples.

Germline assignment: CDR1 GTSNPN and CDR2 SVGIG (reference sequence). CDR3 length: 15 amino acids. Trimming removed 0 bases from V and 6 bases from J, with 16 bases in between. Authors' methods: It was from reference gene primer amplification that nucleated cell counts were estimated. Measured with immunoSEQ multiplex PCR; TCRdb has only the in-frame clones, and not every one. V and J calls and clone size come straight from that table; D and trimming were deduced from the DNA. The table shows 220,000 or so clones, with around 89% occurring only once. The sample was PBMCs or T cells enriched from blood (not recorded which). This rearrangement joins TRBV30 to TRBJ2-3; D is ambiguous. This sequence was found in a young woman in a cohort exposed to, infected with or recovered from COVID-19 (not recorded which). As DNA, the CDR3 is TGTGCCTGGAGTGTACTGGGTCCTAAGAGGGATACGCAGTATTTT. Its translation is CAWSVLGPKRDTQYF.